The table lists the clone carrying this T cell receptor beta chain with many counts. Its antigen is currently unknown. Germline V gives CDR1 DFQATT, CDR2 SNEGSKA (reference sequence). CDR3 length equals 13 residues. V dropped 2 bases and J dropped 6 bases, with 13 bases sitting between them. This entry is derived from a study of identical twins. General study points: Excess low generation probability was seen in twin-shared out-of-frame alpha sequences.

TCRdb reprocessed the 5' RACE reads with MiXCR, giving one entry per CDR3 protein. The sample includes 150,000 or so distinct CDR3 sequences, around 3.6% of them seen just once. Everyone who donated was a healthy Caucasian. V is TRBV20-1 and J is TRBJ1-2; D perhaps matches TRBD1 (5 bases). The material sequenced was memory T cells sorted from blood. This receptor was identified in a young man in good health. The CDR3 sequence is CSARRDSGNGYTF. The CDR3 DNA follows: TGCAGTGCTAGACGAGACAGCGGAAATGGCTACACCTTC.